Below, 3 T cell receptor beta chains from the same sample are listed, as sequenced in a study of vaccination effects on CD4 cells after COVID-19. Sequencing was performed with immunoSEQ multiplex PCR; in TCRdb, only in-frame clones are kept and a portion is missing. The sample includes some 40,000 clones, more than 75% seen only once; the top ten take just under 3%. Following a roughly ten-day culture, CD4+ T cells were purified. For these receptors, no antigen is known. The material sequenced was CD4+ T cells from PBMCs cultured without peptide, taken before COVID-19 vaccination. The receptors originated from a human donor who received a COVID-19 vaccine.

The J gene is TRBJ2-5, the V gene TRBV20-1, with D possibly being TRBD2 (5 bases). Germline V CDR1 and CDR2: DFQATT, SNEGSKA (reference sequence). With 6 bases removed from V and 5 bases from J, the gap between germline ends came to 10 bases. The CDR3 consists of 11 residues. The CDR3 is CSAAGWETQYF. In DNA, the CDR3 is TGCAGTGCCGCGGGTTGGGAGACCCAGTACTTC.

CDR3 region: CASSYYRTGGKGYTF. The CDR3 nucleotides read TGTGCCAGCAGTTACTATAGGACAGGGGGGAAGGGCTACACCTTC. The chain couples TRBV6-5 to TRBJ1-2, with 10 bases lining up with TRBD1. CDR1 MNHEY and CDR2 SVGAGI come from the germline V gene. The CDR3 is made up of 15 amino acids. Trimming removed 1 base from V and 8 bases from J; junction bases left unmatched: 7.

The J gene is TRBJ1-1, the V gene TRBV6-4; D is perhaps TRBD1 (5 bases). CDR1 is MRHNA and CDR2 is SNTAGT in the germline V gene. V gave up 9 bases and J gave up 3 bases, with 23 bases separating them. The CDR3 totals 16 residues. CDR3 sequence: CASRKTALLWDTEAFF. The CDR3 bases are TGTGCCAGTCGAAAGACAGCGCTACTGTGGGACACTGAAGCTTTCTTT.